The 30 T cell receptor beta chains in this list originate from one sample, sequenced in a study of cytomegalovirus exposure and HLA in healthy donors. It was with 60 Vbeta and 13 Jbeta primers that the PCR ran. Repertoires were generated with immunoSEQ multiplex PCR, while TCRdb's copy carries only in-frame clones and drops some. This table has approximately 180,000 clones, approximately 80% appearing once. The sample was PBMCs. The receptors were gathered from a woman aged 18-35 years in good health and CMV-seronegative.

The chain carries TRBV9 and TRBJ2-1; 8 nucleotides align to TRBD2. Germline-derived CDR1 and CDR2 are SGDLS and YYNGEE. V dropped 0 bases and J dropped 7; count of bases not matched to a gene: 9. The CDR3 has 16 residues. The CDR3 nucleotides read TGTGCCAGCAGCGTAGTCATAGCGGGGCCGCGGAATGAGCAGTTCTTC. Translating gives CASSVVIAGPRNEQFF.

This chain links TRBV10-3 with TRBJ1-2, with 8 positions matching TRBD1. Germline CDR1 and CDR2: ENHRY and SYGVKD. This CDR3 spans 15 amino acids. V was clipped by 2 bases and J by 2 bases; unmatched bases: 4. CDR3 residues: CAISENRGTNYGYTF. CDR3 bases: TGTGCCATCAGTGAGAACAGGGGGACCAACTATGGCTACACCTTC.

This chain links TRBV7-9 with TRBJ2-3; D possibly corresponds to TRBD1 (6 bases). This CDR3 is built from 15 residues. Germline V gives CDR1 SEHNR, CDR2 FQNEAQ (reference sequence). The ends were cut back, 2 bases at V and 5 bases at J, with 14 bases in the middle. The CDR3 loop reads CASSLIGVGGDTQYF. The CDR3 DNA reads as TGTGCCAGCAGCTTAATCGGGGTAGGGGGAGATACGCAGTATTTT.

This rearrangement joins TRBV4-1 to TRBJ2-1; 7 bases align to TRBD2. The V segment lost 3 bases and the J segment 8 bases; nucleotides outside the gene matches: 16. This CDR3 is 17 amino acids long. Per germline, CDR1 MGHRA and CDR2 YSYEKL. CDR3 amino acids: CASSHQQGREYGYEQFF. The CDR3 nucleotides are TGCGCCAGCAGCCACCAACAAGGGCGGGAGTATGGGTATGAGCAGTTCTTC.

The J gene is TRBJ2-1, the V gene TRBV18; no clear D. The CDR3 is 13 residues long. Trimming cost V 6 bases and J 4 bases, with 10 bases left between them. Germline assignment: CDR1 KGHSH and CDR2 LQKENI. CDR3 sequence: CASSNIDYNEQFF. In nucleotides, the CDR3 is TGTGCCAGCTCGAATATAGATTACAATGAGCAGTTCTTC. Full variable domain (rest looked up from reference TRBV18 and TRBJ2-1): NAGVMQNPRHLVRRRGQEARLRCSPMKGHSHVYWYRQLPEEGLKFMVYLQKENIIDESGMPKERFSAEFPKEGPSILRIQQVVRGDSAAYFCASSNIDYNEQFFGPGTRLTVL.

This chain uses TRBV7-8 with TRBJ2-2; D possibly corresponds to TRBD1 (5 bases). The length of the CDR3 is 15 residues. CDR1 SGHVS and CDR2 FQNEAQ come from the germline V gene. Trimming left V 7 bases short and J 4 bases short, with 16 bases between. In DNA, the CDR3 is TGTGCCAGCAAGCGTTCAGACAGTCCCACCGGGGAGCTGTTTTTT. Protein product: CASKRSDSPTGELFF.

The chain couples TRBV5-6 to TRBJ2-1; the match to TRBD2 covers 11 bases. CDR1 and CDR2 (germline): SGHDT, YYEEEE. V trimming: 3 bases; J trimming: 6 bases; junction bases outside the gene matches: 2. This CDR3 has 14 residues. The CDR3 is CASSSGTSGNEQFF. The CDR3 DNA is TGTGCCAGCAGCTCCGGGACTAGCGGCAATGAGCAGTTCTTC.

This clone was seen a single time. The junction shows a germline mismatch at one end, possibly a read error. Other DNA sequences from this sample encode an identical CDR3 as well. The CDR3, as DNA: TGTGCCAGCAGCCTCGGGACAGGGGGCACGGATACGCAGTATTTT. Encoded protein: CASSLGTGGTDTQYF. The chain links TRBV9 to TRBJ2-3; 12 bases fit TRBD1. Per germline, CDR1 SGDLS and CDR2 YYNGEE. There are 15 residues in the CDR3.

The gene calls are TRBV28 and TRBJ1-2; D is ambiguous. From germline, CDR1 is MDHEN and CDR2 SYDVKM. The CDR3 sequence is 14 residues long. Trimming left V 3 bases short and J 2 bases short, with 10 bases between. CDR3 bases: TGTGCCAGCAGTTTCGGCAGGAGGAACTATGGCTACACCTTC. Amino acids: CASSFGRRNYGYTF.

The chain combines TRBV28 with TRBJ2-7; the D is unclear. The CDR3 totals 15 residues. Deletions cut 2 bases from V and 1 base from J, with 12 bases between. Germline CDR1 MDHEN, CDR2 SYDVKM. The CDR3 DNA reads TGTGCCAGCAGTTTACCCCCCCCTCTATCCTACGAGCAGTACTTC. It yields the protein CASSLPPPLSYEQYF.

The chain uses TRBV12-5 and TRBJ2-3; D unclear. V shed 2 bases and J shed 1 base, with 10 bases lying between them. This CDR3 has 15 amino acids. The germline gives CDR1 LGHNT, CDR2 FRNRAP. The CDR3 loop is CASGLLEVRTDTQYF. DNA of the CDR3: TGTGCTAGTGGTTTGTTAGAAGTTCGCACAGATACGCAGTATTTT.

This clone was seen a few times. The chain links TRBV11-3 to TRBJ2-5; D uncertain. V lost 5 bases, J lost 1 base, and 5 bases lay in between. The CDR3 is 12 residues long. Germline assignment: CDR1 SGHNT and CDR2 YENEEA. The CDR3 region has the DNA TGTGCCAGCAGCCACACCCAAGAGACCCAGTACTTC. Translated: CASSHTQETQYF.

The V call is TRBV7-9, the J call TRBJ2-5; 8 positions match TRBD2. The CDR3 consists of 16 residues. Germline V lookup: CDR1 SEHNR, CDR2 FQNEAQ (reference sequence). V lost 5 bases to trimming and J lost 2 bases; unmatched junction nucleotides: 10. In DNA, the CDR3 is TGTGCCAGCAGCGTAGGGACCGTAGCGGGACAAGAGACCCAGTACTTC. The encoded protein is CASSVGTVAGQETQYF. The full variable domain, rest sourced from reference TRBV7-9 and TRBJ2-5, is DTGVSQNPRHKITKRGQNVTFRCDPISEHNRLYWYRQTLGQGPEFLTYFQNEAQLEKSRLLSDRFSAERPKGSFSTLEIQRTEQGDSAMYLCASSVGTVAGQETQYFGPGTRLLVL.

This chain links TRBV19 with TRBJ1-1; TRBD1 is a possible D gene (6 bases). The CDR3 loop spans 15 amino acids. V dropped 3 bases and J dropped 4 bases, with 15 bases sitting between them. The germline V gene encodes CDR1 LNHDA and CDR2 SQIVND (reference sequence). The CDR3 here is CASSILSGAGTEAFF. CDR3 sequence (DNA): TGTGCCAGTAGTATTTTGTCAGGGGCCGGCACTGAAGCTTTCTTT.

Note on this clone: The germline gene is not matched at one end of the junction; a read error may be the cause. V gene TRBV7-9 combines with J gene TRBJ2-2; weak D call: TRBD2 (5 bases). This CDR3 spans 15 amino acids. CDR1 SEHNR and CDR2 FQNEAQ come from the germline V gene (reference sequence). The CDR3 loop is CSSSLLTTNTGELFF. The CDR3, as DNA: TGTTCCAGCAGCTTACTGACTACGAACACCGGGGAGCTGTTTTTT.

This clone was picked up one time. V and J are TRBV28 and TRBJ2-7, with no clear D. V lost 3 bases, J lost 2 bases, and 11 bases lay in between. Germline CDR1 MDHEN, CDR2 SYDVKM. There are 14 residues in the CDR3. As DNA, the CDR3 is TGTGCCAGCAGTTTGCCCAGTCCGCCCTACGAGCAGTACTTC. It yields the protein CASSLPSPPYEQYF. Looking up the rest from reference TRBV28 and TRBJ2-7 gives the full variable domain: DVKVTQSSRYLVKRTGEKVFLECVQDMDHENMFWYRQDPGLGLRLIYFSYDVKMKEKGDIPEGYSVSREKKERFSLILESASTNQTSMYLCASSLPSPPYEQYFGPGTRLTVT.

This chain uses TRBV28 with TRBJ2-1; 9 positions agree with TRBD1. The CDR3 has 16 residues. V gave up 4 bases and J gave up 2 bases; unmatched junction bases: 6. Germline CDR1 is MDHEN and CDR2 is SYDVKM. The CDR3 nucleotides are TGTGCCAGCAGTTGGCCGGGACAGGGAGCCTACAATGAGCAGTTCTTC. The encoded protein is CASSWPGQGAYNEQFF.

The rearrangement uses TRBV18 and TRBJ2-5; 7 bases are a match to TRBD2. In germline, CDR1 is KGHSH, CDR2 LQKENI. The CDR3 has 16 amino acids. After removal of 3 bases from V and 3 bases from J, the junction contained 10 bases not matched to a gene. CDR3 in amino acids: CASSPGLDGREETQYF. The CDR3 DNA follows: TGTGCCAGCTCACCTGGTTTGGATGGGAGGGAAGAGACCCAGTACTTC.

The chain carries TRBV4-3 and TRBJ2-5; the D gene is possibly TRBD1 (6 bases). This CDR3 contains 13 residues. V lost 4 bases to trimming and J lost 5 bases, with 11 bases between them. Per the germline V gene, CDR1 is LGHNA and CDR2 is YSLEER. For the CDR3, the DNA is TGCGCCAGCAGCCTAAACAGGGAGGAGACCCAGTACTTC. It codes for CASSLNREETQYF.

The J gene is TRBJ2-2, the V gene TRBV7-2, with 8 positions matching TRBD1. V shed 3 bases, J shed 2 bases, and the junction held 8 bases outside the gene matches. Germline V gene lookup returns CDR1 SGHTA and CDR2 FQGNSA. The CDR3 totals 17 residues. CDR3 sequence: CASSFPGTGFNTGELFF. In DNA, the CDR3 is TGTGCCAGCAGCTTCCCCGGGACAGGATTTAACACCGGGGAGCTGTTTTTT. Full variable domain (outside the CDR3, taken from reference TRBV7-2 and TRBJ2-2): GAGVSQSPSNKVTEKGKDVELRCDPISGHTALYWYRQSLGQGLEFLIYFQGNSAPDKSGLPSDRFSAERTGGSVSTLTIQRTQQEDSAVYLCASSFPGTGFNTGELFFGEGSRLTVL.

This clone has a single count. The rearrangement links TRBV4-2 to TRBJ2-3, with 9 bases identical to TRBD1. The trim removed 3 bases at V and 6 bases at J, leaving 10 bases unmatched. CDR1 is LGHNA, CDR2 YNFKEQ, per germline. The CDR3 length is 16 residues. CDR3 sequence: CASSHTGGVSQDTQYF. The CDR3 DNA reads TGTGCCAGCAGCCATACAGGGGGCGTGTCTCAGGATACGCAGTATTTT.

The chain uses TRBV2 and TRBJ2-2; 8 bases align to TRBD2. Unmatched junction bases numbered 19, after V lost 4 bases and J lost 3 bases. The CDR3 runs to 20 residues. The germline V gene has CDR1 SNHLY and CDR2 FYNNEI. The CDR3 reads CASSGLSRASGLTYTGELFF. CDR3 sequence (DNA): TGTGCCAGCAGTGGGTTGTCACGGGCTAGCGGGCTAACCTACACCGGGGAGCTGTTTTTT.

The genes are TRBV10-2 and TRBJ2-3; perhaps TRBD1 as D (6 bases). This CDR3 has 15 residues. Germline V gene lookup returns CDR1 WSHSY and CDR2 SAAADI. The ends were cut back, 4 bases at V and 1 base at J, with 12 bases in the middle. The CDR3 protein is CASSVGQGRTDTQYF. DNA for the CDR3: TGCGCCAGCAGTGTTGGGCAGGGGCGCACAGATACGCAGTATTTT.

The genes are TRBV5-1 and TRBJ2-1, with TRBD2 matching over 7 bases. V dropped 1 base and J dropped 6; count of bases not matched to a gene: 4. The CDR3 is made up of 14 amino acids. Germline assignment: CDR1 SGHRS and CDR2 YFSETQ. DNA of the CDR3: TGCGCCAGCAGCTTGCGGACTAGGGCCAATGAGCAGTTCTTC. Encoded protein: CASSLRTRANEQFF.

The J gene is TRBJ2-2, the V gene TRBV5-3; 10 bases agree with TRBD2. TRBV5-3 is reported as an ORF; its role is uncertain. J was trimmed by 0 bases and V by 1 base; bases with no gene match: 12. The CDR3 runs 20 residues. The CDR3 reads CARSLSIVLAGVPNTGELFF. The CDR3 DNA is TGTGCCAGAAGCTTGAGCATTGTGCTAGCGGGAGTGCCGAACACCGGGGAGCTGTTTTTT.

The genes are TRBV15 and TRBJ1-1, with unresolved D. V was pared by 0 bases and J by 2 bases, with 13 bases between. Germline CDR1 is LNHNV and CDR2 is YYDKDF (reference sequence). This CDR3 is 16 amino acids long. The CDR3 spells CATSRDIVTANTEAFF. For the CDR3, the DNA is TGTGCCACCAGCAGAGATATCGTCACAGCTAACACTGAAGCTTTCTTT. Complete variable domain (other parts from reference TRBV15 and TRBJ1-1): DAMVIQNPRYQVTQFGKPVTLSCSQTLNHNVMYWYQQKSSQAPKLLFHYYDKDFNNEADTPDNFQSRRPNTSFCFLDIRSPGLGDTAMYLCATSRDIVTANTEAFFGQGTRLTVV.

The chain has TRBV5-1 and TRBJ2-7; the match to TRBD2 covers 7 bases. The CDR3 contains 14 residues. Per germline, CDR1 SGHRS and CDR2 YFSETQ. V shed 4 bases, J shed 5 bases, and the junction held 9 bases outside the gene matches. CDR3 protein: CASSPGTNRHEQYF. The CDR3 coding sequence is TGCGCCAGCAGCCCCGGGACTAACCGCCACGAGCAGTACTTC.

In DNA, the CDR3 is TGTGCCAGCAGTGACCCCCGGGACAGGGATGGAAACACCATATATTTT. Amino acids: CASSDPRDRDGNTIYF. The chain carries TRBV2 and TRBJ1-3, with TRBD1 matching 9 bases. V was pared by 3 bases and J by 3 bases, with 6 bases of the junction left unmatched. Germline assignment: CDR1 SNHLY and CDR2 FYNNEI. CDR3 length: 16 residues.

The rearrangement joins TRBV25-1 to TRBJ1-6, with 8 bases identical to TRBD1. V shed 2 bases and J 9 bases; nucleotides not matched to a gene: 12. The CDR3 totals 17 residues. CDR1 is MGHDK and CDR2 is SYGVNS in the germline V gene. CDR3 protein: CASSEPGGGQGSSPLHF. CDR3 bases: TGTGCCAGCAGTGAACCAGGGGGAGGACAGGGAAGTTCACCCCTCCACTTT.

This chain connects TRBV28 to TRBJ2-5; D remains unclear. V was pared by 5 bases and J by 5 bases, with 12 bases between. The V gene's germline CDR1 is MDHEN and CDR2 SYDVKM. This CDR3 has 13 amino acids. CDR3 region: CASSLMRWETQYF. CDR3 nucleotide sequence: TGTGCCAGCAGTCTCATGCGTTGGGAGACCCAGTACTTC.